The count of the clone carrying this TCR beta chain is one. The entry originates in a study of technical replicates of blood from several donors. From germline, CDR1 is SGHTS and CDR2 YDEGEE. V gave up 7 bases and J gave up 0 bases, with 14 bases separating them. This CDR3 comprises 14 residues. Clones were sequenced by immunoSEQ multiplex PCR, and TCRdb holds only the in-frame ones, with some missing. This sample yields under 95,000 clones, of which about 94% are seen a single time; about 0.25% belongs to the top ten. The genes are TRBV5-8 and TRBJ2-7, with a possible D match to TRBD2 (5 bases). Source material: T cells isolated from PBMCs. The TCR sequence derives from a human donor in good health. The CDR3 coding sequence is TGTGCCAGCTGCCCCAGAGGGAACTCCTACGAGCAGTACTTC. Its translation is CASCPRGNSYEQYF.